What follows are 6 T cell receptor beta chains derived from one specimen sequenced in a study of T cells after yellow fever vaccination. TCRdb reanalysed the 5' RACE reads using MiXCR and keeps one entry per CDR3 protein. The sample carries some 400,000 distinct CDR3 sequences, 6.2% recorded once. This material consisted of PBMCs, taken 5 days after the yellow fever booster vaccination. These TCRs come from a man aged 30-40 years who received the YFV17D yellow fever vaccine.

This clonotype has a count of ten or more. The chain links TRBV20-1 to TRBJ2-5, with a weak D call TRBD1 (6 bases). Trimming left V 3 bases short and J 4 bases short, with 12 bases between. The germline CDR1 and CDR2 sequences are DFQATT and SNEGSKA (reference sequence). The CDR3 consists of 13 residues. CDR3 sequence: CSASFWGRETQYF. The CDR3 DNA reads as TGCAGTGCTAGTTTCTGGGGGCGAGAGACCCAGTACTTC.

The genes are TRBV7-8 and TRBJ2-7; D is undetermined. V lost 8 bases to trimming and J lost 3 bases, with 11 bases between them. The CDR3 contains 12 residues. The V gene's germline CDR1 is SGHVS and CDR2 FQNEAQ. The CDR3 DNA sequence: TGTGCCAGCTCAGGCGTTCACTACGAGCAGTACTTC. Amino acid sequence: CASSGVHYEQYF.

This clonotype was picked up a small number of times. The chain is built from TRBV20-1 and TRBJ2-1; perhaps D is TRBD1 or TRBD2 (5 bases each). Germline CDR1 reads DFQATT; CDR2 reads SNEGSKA (reference sequence). V lost 6 bases and J 0 bases, leaving 12 bases between the germline ends. This CDR3 has 14 amino acids. The CDR3 spells CSARDARSYNEQFF. The CDR3 DNA reads as TGCAGTGCCAGGGACGCCCGCTCCTACAATGAGCAGTTCTTC.

The V gene is TRBV5-1, the J gene TRBJ2-3; possible D gene TRBD2, 6 bases. CDR3 length equals 14 residues. V was shortened by 6 bases and J by 3 bases, with 14 bases between the two germline ends. Germline V gene data show CDR1 as SGHRS and CDR2 as YFSETQ. CDR3 nucleotide sequence: TGCGCCAGCACCCCTATGGCGGGAACAGATACGCAGTATTTT. Translation gives CASTPMAGTDTQYF.

The rearrangement uses TRBV7-2 and TRBJ2-3, with D possibly TRBD1 on 5 matching bases. Between the trimmed V and J ends, which lost 1 base and 8 bases, there was a span of 13 bases. Germline lookup yields CDR1 SGHTA and CDR2 FQGNSA. This CDR3 comprises 14 residues. The CDR3 loop is CASSLEGPQGTQYF. CDR3 in DNA: TGTGCCAGCAGCTTAGAAGGACCGCAGGGTACGCAGTATTTT.

This rearrangement joins TRBV15 to TRBJ1-1, with unresolved D. The CDR3 loop spans 14 amino acids. Germline-derived CDR1 and CDR2 are LNHNV and YYDKDF (reference sequence). V lost 0 bases to trimming and J lost 8 bases, with 13 bases between them. The CDR3 here is CATSRDGLSTEAFF. The CDR3 DNA reads as TGTGCCACCAGCAGAGACGGTCTAAGTACCGAAGCTTTCTTT.